These T cell receptor beta chains were read from a single sample in a study of regulatory T cells in long-lasting Graves disease. TCRdb re-derived calls from the multiplex PCR reads in MiXCR, one entry per CDR3 protein. The sample contains over 300,000 distinct CDR3 sequences, about 14% of which appear only once. Sequencing used peripheral blood mononuclear cells (PBMCs), obtained at new diagnosis, from a patient treated with antithyroid drugs. These receptors were taken from a female donor with Graves disease. The CDR3 runs from the conserved cysteine through the conserved F or W. Fields, in order: J gene, clone size, V gene, D gene, CDR3 DNA, CDR3 protein. The D gene is left open where the match is weak. Size tells how often a clone was seen (once, few, many) or the class of an expanded clone, and some rows leave it out.

J: TRBJ2-1; size: NA; V: TRBV7-8; D: NA; DNA: TGTGCCAGCAGCTTAGATAAGGGACGGTGGGGGTACAATGAGCAGTTCTTC; CDR3: CASSLDKGRWGYNEQFF
J: TRBJ2-2; size: NA; V: TRBV6-1; D: NA; DNA: TGTGCCAGCTCGTCAGCAGGACAGACGAACACCGGGGAGCTGTTTTTT; CDR3: CASSSAGQTNTGELFF
J: TRBJ2-5; size: many; V: TRBV5-5; D: TRBD2; DNA: TGTGCCAGCAGCTTGGTTCTAGCGGGTTCAGGGTCAGAGCAAGAGACCCAGTACTTC; CDR3: CASSLVLAGSGSEQETQYF
J: TRBJ1-4; size: few; V: TRBV10-3; D: NA; DNA: TGTGCCATCAGTGAGCCTCCCGGGACACCGGCGGGGGAAAAACTGTTTTTT; CDR3: CAISEPPGTPAGEKLFF
J: TRBJ2-7; size: many; V: TRBV18; D: TRBD1; DNA: TGTGCCAGCTCACCGGGACAGGCAACCTACGAGCAGTACTTC; CDR3: CASSPGQATYEQYF
J: TRBJ2-3; size: NA; V: TRBV27; D: TRBD1; DNA: TGTGCCAGCAGTCCCATGGGACAGGGATCGCCAGATACGCAGTATTTT; CDR3: CASSPMGQGSPDTQYF
J: TRBJ2-5; size: NA; V: TRBV2; D: NA; DNA: TGTGCCAGCAGTCCGGGACACCTATTGAGGGAGACCCAGTACTTC; CDR3: CASSPGHLLRETQYF
J: TRBJ2-7; size: many; V: TRBV6-1; D: NA; DNA: TGTGCCAGCAGAGCCTCGGGGCGGACCTACGAGCAGTACTTC; CDR3: CASRASGRTYEQYF
J: TRBJ1-2; size: many; V: TRBV7-2; D: NA; DNA: TGTGCCAGCAGCTTAGGTCCTCAAAAAAACTATGGCTACACCTTC; CDR3: CASSLGPQKNYGYTF
J: TRBJ2-7; size: many; V: TRBV5-1; D: NA; DNA: TGCGCCAGCAGCCCCCGACTACCCTCTGAGCAGTACTTC; CDR3: CASSPRLPSEQYF
J: TRBJ2-1; size: many; V: TRBV5-6; D: NA; DNA: TGTGCCAGCAGCCCCCCCAGGCAGGGTATAAATGAGCAGTTCTTC; CDR3: CASSPPRQGINEQFF
J: TRBJ2-7; size: NA; V: TRBV29-1; D: TRBD1; DNA: TGCAGCGTTGAAAACCGGGACAGGGGATTTGACGAGCAGTACTTC; CDR3: CSVENRDRGFDEQYF
J: TRBJ2-1; size: NA; V: TRBV5-1; D: NA; DNA: TGCGCCAGTTCCCCTCAGTGGAGCTACAATGAGCAGTTCTTC; CDR3: CASSPQWSYNEQFF
J: TRBJ1-5; size: many; V: TRBV2; D: NA; DNA: TGTGCCAGCAGTCTACAGGCGCCTAGCAATCAGCCCCAGCATTTT; CDR3: CASSLQAPSNQPQHF
J: TRBJ1-3; size: NA; V: TRBV7-2; D: TRBD1; DNA: TGTGCCAGCAGAAGGGACAGGGTCCAAAGCTCTGGAAACACCATATATTTT; CDR3: CASRRDRVQSSGNTIYF
J: TRBJ2-1; size: NA; V: TRBV24-1; D: TRBD2; DNA: TGTGCCACCAGTGGTGGGGTCGAGGGCGGGAGGAACTACAATGAGCAGTTCTTC; CDR3: CATSGGVEGGRNYNEQFF
J: TRBJ2-7; size: many; V: TRBV28; D: NA; DNA: TGTGCCGTGACCCCCCCAGGGAGTTACTACGAGCAGTACTTC; CDR3: CAVTPPGSYYEQYF
J: TRBJ2-4; size: NA; V: TRBV20-1; D: TRBD1; DNA: TGCAGTGCTAGTGAGACAGGGGATCTAAACATTCAGTACTTC; CDR3: CSASETGDLNIQYF